Each of the 3 T cell receptor beta chains below was sequenced from the same sample in a study of CD8 T cells in Susac syndrome. It was with random hexamers that about 0.45 to 1 ug RNA was reverse transcribed. TCRdb reprocessed the immunoSEQ multiplex PCR reads with MiXCR, giving one entry per CDR3 protein. The sample contains 160,000 or so distinct CDR3 sequences, 85% to 95% of which appear only once. The sample comprised CD4+ T cells from PBMCs. All receptors come from a human donor with Susac syndrome.

The chain employs TRBV7-2 and TRBJ2-3; D call uncertain. The CDR3 has 17 residues. V lost 5 bases, J lost 4 bases, and 22 bases lay in between. Germline V lookup: CDR1 SGHTA, CDR2 FQGNSA. The CDR3 loop is CASSPRALSVSADTQYF. CDR3 sequence (DNA): TGTGCCAGCAGCCCACGGGCTCTCTCCGTGAGCGCAGATACGCAGTATTTT.

The V gene is TRBV7-9, the J gene TRBJ2-5; D is uncertain. Trimming shortened V by 5 bases and J by 3 bases, and 19 bases separated the two germline ends. Germline lookup yields CDR1 SEHNR and CDR2 FQNEAQ (reference sequence). The CDR3 extends over 16 amino acids. The CDR3 DNA reads TGTGCCAGCAGCCGGCCATGGCAGAAGATGGAAGAGACCCAGTACTTC. Protein sequence: CASSRPWQKMEETQYF.

V usage is TRBV12-3 or TRBV12-4 and J usage is TRBJ2-1; D call uncertain. V was pared by 7 bases and J by 2 bases, with 12 bases between. The CDR3 is 14 residues long. This chain's CDR3 is CASIDEQTYNEQFF. The CDR3 bases are TGTGCCAGCATCGACGAACAGACCTACAATGAGCAGTTCTTC.